The clone carrying this T cell receptor beta chain has a count of ten or more. Its antigen is still unknown. This specimen belongs to a study of T cells in Graves' hyperthyroidism and ophthalmopathy. Exclusions: uncontrolled infection, other autoimmune disease, pregnancy, lactation. On the basis of clinical symptoms, serum thyroxine and TRAb, thyroid ultrasound and orbital computed tomography, diagnoses were made. Template material for amplifying TCR beta CDR3 regions consisted of RNA transcripts. In the first-round RT-PCR of the TCR CDR3, the HTBI primer set was used. TCRdb processed the multiplex PCR reads anew with MiXCR; each CDR3 protein has one entry. Altogether roughly 500,000 distinct CDR3 sequences are present, 35% to 55% being singletons, with the ten largest covering under 20%. Overall study results and limits: In validation, the model predicted ophthalmopathy. These predictions came a median approximately 6.5 months before onset. Blood also held most thyroid clonotypes expanded beyond 0.001.

Input material: peripheral blood or thyroid tissue (not recorded which). This clonotype originated in an adult woman with Graves' disease, either hyperthyroidism or ophthalmopathy (not recorded which).

The CDR3 coding sequence is TGCAGTGCTAGAGCACGGGGGTCTAAAGAGACCCAGTACTTC. This sequence encodes CSARARGSKETQYF. This rearrangement joins TRBV20-1 to TRBJ2-5; D might be TRBD2 (6 bases). The CDR3 extends over 14 amino acids. Trimming pared 1 base from V and 3 bases from J, leaving 12 bases between. Germline V gene sequence: CDR1 DFQATT, CDR2 SNEGSKA (reference sequence).